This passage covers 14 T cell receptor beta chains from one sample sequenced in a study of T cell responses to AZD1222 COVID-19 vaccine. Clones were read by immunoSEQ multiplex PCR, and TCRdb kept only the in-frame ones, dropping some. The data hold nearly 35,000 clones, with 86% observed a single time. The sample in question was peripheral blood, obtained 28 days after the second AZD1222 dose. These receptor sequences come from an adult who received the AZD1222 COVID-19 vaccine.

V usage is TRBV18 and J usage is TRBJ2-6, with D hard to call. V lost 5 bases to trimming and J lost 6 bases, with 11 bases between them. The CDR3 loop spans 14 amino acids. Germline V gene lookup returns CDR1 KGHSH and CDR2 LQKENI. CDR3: CASSVGPSANVLTF. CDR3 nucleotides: TGTGCCAGCTCAGTAGGCCCGTCGGCCAACGTCCTGACTTTC.

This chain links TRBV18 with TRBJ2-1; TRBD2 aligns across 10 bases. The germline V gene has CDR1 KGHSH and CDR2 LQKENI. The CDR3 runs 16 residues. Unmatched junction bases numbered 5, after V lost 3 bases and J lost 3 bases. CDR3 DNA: TGTGCCAGCTCACCGTTGGGGACTAGCGTCTACAATGAGCAGTTCTTC. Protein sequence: CASSPLGTSVYNEQFF.

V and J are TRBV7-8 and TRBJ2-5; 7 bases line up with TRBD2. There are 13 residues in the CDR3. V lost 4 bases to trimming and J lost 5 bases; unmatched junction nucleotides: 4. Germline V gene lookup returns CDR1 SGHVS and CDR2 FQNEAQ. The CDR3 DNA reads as TGTGCCAGCAGCTCCTTGGGAGGGGAGACCCAGTACTTC. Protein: CASSSLGGETQYF.

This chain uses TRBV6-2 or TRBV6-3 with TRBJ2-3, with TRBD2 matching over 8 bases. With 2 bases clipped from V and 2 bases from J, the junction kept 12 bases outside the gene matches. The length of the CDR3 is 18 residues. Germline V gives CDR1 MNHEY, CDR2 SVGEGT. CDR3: CASSYAGLEGGHTDTQYF. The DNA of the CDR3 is TGTGCCAGCAGTTACGCGGGACTAGAGGGGGGCCACACAGATACGCAGTATTTT.

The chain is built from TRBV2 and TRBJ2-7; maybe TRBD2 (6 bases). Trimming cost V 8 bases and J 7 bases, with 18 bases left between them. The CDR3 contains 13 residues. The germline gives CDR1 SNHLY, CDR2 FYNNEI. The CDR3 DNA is TGTGCCAGCGGTCGGGCGGGACCACTGGAGCAGTACTTC. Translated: CASGRAGPLEQYF.

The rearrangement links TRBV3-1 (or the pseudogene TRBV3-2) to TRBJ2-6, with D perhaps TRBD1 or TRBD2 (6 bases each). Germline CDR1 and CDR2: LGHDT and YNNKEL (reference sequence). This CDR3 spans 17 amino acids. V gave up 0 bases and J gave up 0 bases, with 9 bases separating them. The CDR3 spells CASSQDRGASGANVLTF. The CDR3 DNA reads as TGTGCCAGCAGCCAAGATAGGGGGGCCTCTGGGGCCAACGTCCTGACTTTC.

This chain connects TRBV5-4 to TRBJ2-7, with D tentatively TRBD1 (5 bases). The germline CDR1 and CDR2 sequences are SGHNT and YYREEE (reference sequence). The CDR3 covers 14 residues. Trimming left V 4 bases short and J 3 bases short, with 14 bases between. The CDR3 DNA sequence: TGTGCCAGCAGCCCGACGCAGGGTTTCTACGAGCAGTACTTC. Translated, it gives CASSPTQGFYEQYF.

CDR3 bases: TGTGCCAGTAGTATATCCGCAGGTTCTAATGAAAAACTGTTTTTT. Protein: CASSISAGSNEKLFF. The chain carries TRBV19 and TRBJ1-4; D call uncertain. Germline V gene sequence: CDR1 LNHDA, CDR2 SQIVND (reference sequence). The V and J ends lost 2 bases and 3 bases respectively, with 10 bases between them. The CDR3 extends over 15 amino acids.

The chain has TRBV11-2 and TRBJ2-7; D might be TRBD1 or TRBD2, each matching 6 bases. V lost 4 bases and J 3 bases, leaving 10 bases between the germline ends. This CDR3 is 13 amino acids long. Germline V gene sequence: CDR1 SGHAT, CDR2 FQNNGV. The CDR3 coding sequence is TGTGCCAGCAGCTCGGGGGCCGGCTACGAGCAGTACTTC. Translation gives CASSSGAGYEQYF. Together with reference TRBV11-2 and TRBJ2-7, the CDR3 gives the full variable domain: EAGVAQSPRYKIIEKRQSVAFWCNPISGHATLYWYQQILGQGPKLLIQFQNNGVVDDSQLPKDRFSAERLKGVDSTLKIQPAKLEDSAVYLCASSSGAGYEQYFGPGTRLTVT.

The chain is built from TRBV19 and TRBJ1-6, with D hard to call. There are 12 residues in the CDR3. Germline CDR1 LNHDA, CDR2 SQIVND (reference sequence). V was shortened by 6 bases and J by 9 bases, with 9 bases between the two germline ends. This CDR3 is CASRSGSSPLHF. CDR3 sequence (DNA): TGTGCCAGTAGATCGGGCAGTTCACCCCTCCACTTT.

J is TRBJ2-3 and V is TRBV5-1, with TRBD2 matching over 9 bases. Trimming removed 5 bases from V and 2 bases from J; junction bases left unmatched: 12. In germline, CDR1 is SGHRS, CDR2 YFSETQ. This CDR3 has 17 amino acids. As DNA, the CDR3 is TGCGCCAGCAGAGTGACGAGATCTAGCGGGGTCACAGATACGCAGTATTTT. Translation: CASRVTRSSGVTDTQYF.

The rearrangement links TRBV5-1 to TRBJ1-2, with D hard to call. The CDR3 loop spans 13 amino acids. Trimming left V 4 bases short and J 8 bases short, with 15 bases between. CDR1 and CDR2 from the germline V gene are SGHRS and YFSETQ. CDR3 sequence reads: CASSMFQREGYTF. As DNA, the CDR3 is TGCGCCAGCAGCATGTTCCAGAGGGAGGGCTACACCTTC. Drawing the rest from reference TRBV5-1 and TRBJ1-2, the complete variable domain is KAGVTQTPRYLIKTRGQQVTLSCSPISGHRSVSWYQQTPGQGLQFLFEYFSETQRNKGNFPGRFSGRQFSNSRSEMNVSTLELGDSALYLCASSMFQREGYTFGSGTRLTVV.

The CDR3 DNA reads TGTGCCACCAGTCTTACCCTCGGGAGCGCGGGGCAGTTCTTC. Amino acids: CATSLTLGSAGQFF. The chain combines TRBV24-1 with TRBJ2-1, with D perhaps TRBD2 (6 bases). V dropped 6 bases and J dropped 12 bases, with 20 bases sitting between them. This CDR3 contains 14 residues. Germline CDR1 KGHDR, CDR2 SFDVKD.

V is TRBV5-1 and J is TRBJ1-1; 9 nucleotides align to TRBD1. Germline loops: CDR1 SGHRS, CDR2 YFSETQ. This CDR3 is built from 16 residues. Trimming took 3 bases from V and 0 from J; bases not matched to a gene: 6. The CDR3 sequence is CASSSRQGGMNTEAFF. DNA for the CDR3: TGCGCCAGCAGCTCCCGACAGGGGGGAATGAACACTGAAGCTTTCTTT.